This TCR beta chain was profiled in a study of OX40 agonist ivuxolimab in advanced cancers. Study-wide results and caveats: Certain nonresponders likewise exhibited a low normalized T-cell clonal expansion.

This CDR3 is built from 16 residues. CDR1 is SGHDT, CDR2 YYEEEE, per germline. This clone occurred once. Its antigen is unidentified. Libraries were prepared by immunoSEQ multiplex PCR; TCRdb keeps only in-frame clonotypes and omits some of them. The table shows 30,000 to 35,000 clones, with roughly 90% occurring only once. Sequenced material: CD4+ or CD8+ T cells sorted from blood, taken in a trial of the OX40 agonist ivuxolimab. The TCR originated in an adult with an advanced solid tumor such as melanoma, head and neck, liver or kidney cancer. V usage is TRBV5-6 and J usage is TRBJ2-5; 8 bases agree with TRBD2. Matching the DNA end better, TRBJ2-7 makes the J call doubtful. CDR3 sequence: CASSPIRGGLFDEQYF. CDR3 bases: TGTGCCAGCAGCCCGATTCGGGGGGGCCTTTTTGACGAGCAGTACTTC.